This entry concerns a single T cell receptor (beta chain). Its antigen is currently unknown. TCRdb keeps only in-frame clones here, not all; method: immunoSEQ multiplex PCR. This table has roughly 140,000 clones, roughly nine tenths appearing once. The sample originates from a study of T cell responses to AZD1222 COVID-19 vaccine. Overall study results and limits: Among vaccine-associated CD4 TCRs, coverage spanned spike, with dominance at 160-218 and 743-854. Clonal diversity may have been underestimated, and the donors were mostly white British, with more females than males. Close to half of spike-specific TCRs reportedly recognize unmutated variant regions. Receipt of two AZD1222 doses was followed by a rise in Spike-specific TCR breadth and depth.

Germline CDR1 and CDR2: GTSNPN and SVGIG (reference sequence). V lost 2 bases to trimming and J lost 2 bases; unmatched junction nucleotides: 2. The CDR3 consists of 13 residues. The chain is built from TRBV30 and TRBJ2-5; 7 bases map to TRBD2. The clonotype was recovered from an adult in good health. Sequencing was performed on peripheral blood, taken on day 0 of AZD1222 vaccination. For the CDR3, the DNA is TGTGCCTGGAGTTCGGGGGGTCAAGAGACCCAGTACTTC. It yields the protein CAWSSGGQETQYF.